The sequence of this TCR beta chain was determined in a study of blood T cell repertoires in COVID-19. Study as a whole: Spain, Italy and the United States supplied samples that represented acute and convalescent COVID-19. Sample material is recorded as cDNA or gDNA derived from T cells, B-cell-depleted T cells, or PBMCs.

Per the study methods: Nucleated cell counts were estimated from reference gene primer amplification. Profiled with immunoSEQ multiplex PCR; TCRdb holds only in-frame clones, not every one. V and J calls and clone size follow that table, whereas D and trimming were derived from the DNA. Of some 300,000 clones listed, approximately 88% are singletons. Sequenced: peripheral blood. The receptor was isolated from a woman aged 25-40 years who had recovered from COVID-19.

In DNA, the CDR3 is TGTGCCAGTAGTATAGCGTCGGGTGGTCAGCCCCAGCATTTT. Protein: CASSIASGGQPQHF. V usage is TRBV19 and J usage is TRBJ1-5; the D is unclear. Trimming took 1 base from V and 6 from J, leaving 10 bases between them. Germline-derived CDR1 and CDR2 are LNHDA and SQIVND (reference sequence). The CDR3 length is 14 residues.